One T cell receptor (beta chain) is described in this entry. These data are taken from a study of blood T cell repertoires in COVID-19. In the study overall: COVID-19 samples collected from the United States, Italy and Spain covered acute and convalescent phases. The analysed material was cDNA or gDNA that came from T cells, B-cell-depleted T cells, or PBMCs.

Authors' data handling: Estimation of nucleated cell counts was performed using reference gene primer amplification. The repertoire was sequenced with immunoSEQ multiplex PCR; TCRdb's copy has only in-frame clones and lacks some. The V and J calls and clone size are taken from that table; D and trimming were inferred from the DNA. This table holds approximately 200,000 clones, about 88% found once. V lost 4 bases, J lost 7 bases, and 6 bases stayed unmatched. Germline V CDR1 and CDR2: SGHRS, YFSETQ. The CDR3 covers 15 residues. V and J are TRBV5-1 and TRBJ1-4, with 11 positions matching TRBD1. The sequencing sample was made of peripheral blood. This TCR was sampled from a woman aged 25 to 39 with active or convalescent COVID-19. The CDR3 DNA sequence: TGCGCCAGCAGCCTCAGGACAGGGGGCCTTGAAAAACTGTTTTTT. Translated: CASSLRTGGLEKLFF.